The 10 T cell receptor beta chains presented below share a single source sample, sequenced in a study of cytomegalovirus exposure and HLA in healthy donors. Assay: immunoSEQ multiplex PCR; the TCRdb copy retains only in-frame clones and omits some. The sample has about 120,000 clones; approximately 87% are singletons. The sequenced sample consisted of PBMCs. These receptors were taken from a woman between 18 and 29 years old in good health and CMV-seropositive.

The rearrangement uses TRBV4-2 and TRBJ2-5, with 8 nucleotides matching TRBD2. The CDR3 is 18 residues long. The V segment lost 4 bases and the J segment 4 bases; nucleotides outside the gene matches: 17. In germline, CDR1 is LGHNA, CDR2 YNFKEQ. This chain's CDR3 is CASSRLSGNGRAGETQYF. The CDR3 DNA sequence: TGTGCCAGCAGCCGCCTATCGGGAAACGGGAGGGCCGGAGAGACCCAGTACTTC.

The DNA for the CDR3 is TGCGCCAGCAGTGATATGACAGTGAATGAAAAACTGTTTTTT. Amino acid sequence: CASSDMTVNEKLFF. The rearrangement links TRBV10-2 to TRBJ1-4, with D possibly matching TRBD1 (5 bases). The CDR3 extends over 14 amino acids. Looked up from germline, CDR1 is WSHSY and CDR2 is SAAADI. The V and J ends lost 3 bases and 5 bases respectively, with 10 bases between them.

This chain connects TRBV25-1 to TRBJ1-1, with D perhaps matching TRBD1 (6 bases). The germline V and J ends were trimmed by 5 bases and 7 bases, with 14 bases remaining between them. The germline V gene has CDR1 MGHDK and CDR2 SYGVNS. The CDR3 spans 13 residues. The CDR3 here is CASSFDTGREAFF. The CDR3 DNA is TGTGCCAGCAGTTTCGACACAGGGCGTGAAGCTTTCTTT.

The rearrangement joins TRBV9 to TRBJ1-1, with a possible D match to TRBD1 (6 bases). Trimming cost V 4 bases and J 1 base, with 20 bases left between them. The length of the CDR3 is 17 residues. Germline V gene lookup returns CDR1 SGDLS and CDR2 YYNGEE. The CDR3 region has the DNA TGTGCCAGCAGCCCCCCCAGGGACACTCTCCCGAACACTGAAGCTTTCTTT. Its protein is CASSPPRDTLPNTEAFF. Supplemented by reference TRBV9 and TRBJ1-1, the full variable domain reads DSGVTQTPKHLITATGQRVTLRCSPRSGDLSVYWYQQSLDQGLQFLIQYYNGEERAKGNILERFSAQQFPDLHSELNLSSLELGDSALYFCASSPPRDTLPNTEAFFGQGTRLTVV.

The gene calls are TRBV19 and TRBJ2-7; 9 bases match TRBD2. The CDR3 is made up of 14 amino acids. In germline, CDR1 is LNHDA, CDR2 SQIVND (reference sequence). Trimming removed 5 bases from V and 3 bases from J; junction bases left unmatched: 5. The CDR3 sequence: CASSLAGENYEQYF. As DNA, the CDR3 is TGTGCCAGTAGTTTAGCGGGGGAGAACTACGAGCAGTACTTC.

CDR3 residues: CASSYGQEGDEQFF. DNA of the CDR3: TGTGCCAGCAGTTACGGACAGGAGGGTGATGAGCAGTTCTTC. The V and J genes are TRBV6-5 and TRBJ2-1; D perhaps matches TRBD1 (7 bases). Germline V gene data show CDR1 as MNHEY and CDR2 as SVGAGI. CDR3 length: 14 amino acids. Deletions cut 2 bases from V and 8 bases from J, with 13 bases between.

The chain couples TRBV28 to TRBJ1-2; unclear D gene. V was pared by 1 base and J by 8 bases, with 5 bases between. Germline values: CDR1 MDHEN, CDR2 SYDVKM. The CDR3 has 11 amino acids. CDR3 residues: CASSLSRGYTF. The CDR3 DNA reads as TGTGCCAGCAGTTTATCCAGGGGCTACACCTTC.

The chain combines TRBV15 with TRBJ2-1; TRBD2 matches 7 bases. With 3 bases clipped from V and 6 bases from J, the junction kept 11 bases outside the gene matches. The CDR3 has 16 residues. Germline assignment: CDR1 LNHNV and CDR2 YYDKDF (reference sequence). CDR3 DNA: TGTGCCACCAGCAGGGAGAGCGGGGCACCTGGCAATGAGCAGTTCTTC. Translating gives CATSRESGAPGNEQFF.

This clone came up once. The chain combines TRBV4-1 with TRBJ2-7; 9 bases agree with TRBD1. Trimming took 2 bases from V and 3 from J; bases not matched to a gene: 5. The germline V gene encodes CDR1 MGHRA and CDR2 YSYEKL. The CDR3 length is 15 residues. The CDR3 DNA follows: TGCGCCAGCAGCCAAAGACAGACAGGGGGCTACGAGCAGTACTTC. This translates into CASSQRQTGGYEQYF.

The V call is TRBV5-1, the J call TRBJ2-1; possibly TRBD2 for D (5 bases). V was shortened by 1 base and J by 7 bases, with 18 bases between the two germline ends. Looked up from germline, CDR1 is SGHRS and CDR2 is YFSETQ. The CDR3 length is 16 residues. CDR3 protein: CASSLYLATDQNEQFF. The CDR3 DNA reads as TGCGCCAGCAGCTTGTATCTAGCTACGGACCAAAATGAGCAGTTCTTC. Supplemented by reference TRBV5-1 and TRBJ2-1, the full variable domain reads KAGVTQTPRYLIKTRGQQVTLSCSPISGHRSVSWYQQTPGQGLQFLFEYFSETQRNKGNFPGRFSGRQFSNSRSEMNVSTLELGDSALYLCASSLYLATDQNEQFFGPGTRLTVL.